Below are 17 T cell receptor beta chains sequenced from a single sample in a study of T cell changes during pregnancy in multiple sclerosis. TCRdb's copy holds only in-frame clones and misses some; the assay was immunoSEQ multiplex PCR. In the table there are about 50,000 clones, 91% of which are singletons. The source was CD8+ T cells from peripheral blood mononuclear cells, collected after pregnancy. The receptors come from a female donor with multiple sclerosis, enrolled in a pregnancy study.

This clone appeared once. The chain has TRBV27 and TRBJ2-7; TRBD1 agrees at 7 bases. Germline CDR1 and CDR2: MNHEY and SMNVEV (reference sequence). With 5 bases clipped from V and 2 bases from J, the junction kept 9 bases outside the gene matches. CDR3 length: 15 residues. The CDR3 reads CASSPWDSPTYEQYF. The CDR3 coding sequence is TGTGCCAGCAGTCCTTGGGACAGCCCTACCTACGAGCAGTACTTC.

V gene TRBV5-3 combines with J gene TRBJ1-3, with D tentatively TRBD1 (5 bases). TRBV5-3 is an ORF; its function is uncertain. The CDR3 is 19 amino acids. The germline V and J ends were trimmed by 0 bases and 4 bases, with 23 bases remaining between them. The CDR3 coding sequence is TGTGCCAGAAGCTTGGCCGGGACTCAAGGTTTACAGTGGGGAAACACCATATATTTT. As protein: CARSLAGTQGLQWGNTIYF.

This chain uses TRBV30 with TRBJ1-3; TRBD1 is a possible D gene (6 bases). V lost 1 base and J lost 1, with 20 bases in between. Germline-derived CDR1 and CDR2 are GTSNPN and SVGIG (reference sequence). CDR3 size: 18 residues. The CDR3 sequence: CAWSGSLGQRFSGNTIYF. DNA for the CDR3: TGTGCCTGGAGTGGATCTCTCGGACAGCGATTTTCTGGAAACACCATATATTTT.

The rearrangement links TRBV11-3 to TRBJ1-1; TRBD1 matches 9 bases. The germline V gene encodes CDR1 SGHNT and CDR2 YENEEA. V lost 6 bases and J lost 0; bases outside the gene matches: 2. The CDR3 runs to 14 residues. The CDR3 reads CASRGQGLNTEAFF. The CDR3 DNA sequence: TGTGCCAGCAGGGGACAGGGACTGAACACTGAAGCTTTCTTT.

CDR3 sequence: CASSISGGQYTF. Here the CDR3 DNA reads TGTGCCAGTAGTATTTCAGGGGGCCAGTACACCTTC. This chain links TRBV19 with TRBJ1-2, with 8 bases fitting TRBD1. Trimming at V came to 3 bases and at J to 11 bases, leaving 5 bases not matched to a gene. The CDR3 has 12 amino acids. From germline, CDR1 is LNHDA and CDR2 SQIVND (reference sequence).

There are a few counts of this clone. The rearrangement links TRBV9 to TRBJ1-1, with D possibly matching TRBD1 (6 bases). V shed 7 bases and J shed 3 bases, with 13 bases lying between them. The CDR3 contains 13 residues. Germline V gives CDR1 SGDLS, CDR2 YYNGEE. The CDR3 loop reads CASSTGGDTEAFF. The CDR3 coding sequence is TGTGCCAGCTCGACAGGAGGAGACACTGAAGCTTTCTTT.

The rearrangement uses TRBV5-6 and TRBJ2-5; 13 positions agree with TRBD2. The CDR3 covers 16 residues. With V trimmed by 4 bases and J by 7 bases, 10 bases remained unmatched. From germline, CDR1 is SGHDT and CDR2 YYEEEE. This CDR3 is CASSTGTSGAEGTQYF. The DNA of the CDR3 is TGTGCCAGCAGCACAGGGACTAGCGGGGCCGAAGGGACCCAGTACTTC. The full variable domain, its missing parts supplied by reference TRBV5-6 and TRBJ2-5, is DAGVTQSPTHLIKTRGQQVTLRCSPKSGHDTVSWYQQALGQGPQFIFQYYEEEERQRGNFPDRFSGHQFPNYSSELNVNALLLGDSALYLCASSTGTSGAEGTQYFGPGTRLLVL.

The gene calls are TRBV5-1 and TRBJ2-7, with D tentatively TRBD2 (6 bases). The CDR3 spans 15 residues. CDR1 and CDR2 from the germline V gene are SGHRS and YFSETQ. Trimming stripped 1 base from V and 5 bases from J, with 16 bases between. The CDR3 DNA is TGCGCCAGCAGCTTGTTTCCGACTAGACACGACGAGCAGTACTTC. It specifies CASSLFPTRHDEQYF.

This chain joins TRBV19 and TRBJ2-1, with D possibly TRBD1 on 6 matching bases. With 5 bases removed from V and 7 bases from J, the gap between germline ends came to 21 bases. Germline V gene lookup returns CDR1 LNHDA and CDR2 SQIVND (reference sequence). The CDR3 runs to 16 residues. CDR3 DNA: TGTGCCAGTAGTCCCAGTAGTGGGGGCGGCGGGAATGAGCAGTTCTTC. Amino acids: CASSPSSGGGGNEQFF. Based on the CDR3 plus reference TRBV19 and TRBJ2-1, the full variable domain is DGGITQSPKYLFRKEGQNVTLSCEQNLNHDAMYWYRQDPGQGLRLIYYSQIVNDFQKGDIAEGYSVSREKKESFPLTVTSAQKNPTAFYLCASSPSSGGGGNEQFFGPGTRLTVL.

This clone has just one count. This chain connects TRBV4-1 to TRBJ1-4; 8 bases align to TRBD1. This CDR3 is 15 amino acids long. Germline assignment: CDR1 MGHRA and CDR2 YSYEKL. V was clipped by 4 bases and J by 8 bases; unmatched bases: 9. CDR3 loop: CASSPKDRVGEKLFF. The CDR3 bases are TGCGCCAGCAGCCCCAAGGACAGGGTAGGAGAAAAACTGTTTTTT.

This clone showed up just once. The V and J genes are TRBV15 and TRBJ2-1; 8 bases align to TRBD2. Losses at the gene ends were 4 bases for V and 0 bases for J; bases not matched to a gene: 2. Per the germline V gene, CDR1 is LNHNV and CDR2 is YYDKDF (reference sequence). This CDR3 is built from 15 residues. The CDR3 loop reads CATSTGGDSYNEQFF. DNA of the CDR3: TGTGCCACCAGCACCGGGGGGGACTCCTACAATGAGCAGTTCTTC.

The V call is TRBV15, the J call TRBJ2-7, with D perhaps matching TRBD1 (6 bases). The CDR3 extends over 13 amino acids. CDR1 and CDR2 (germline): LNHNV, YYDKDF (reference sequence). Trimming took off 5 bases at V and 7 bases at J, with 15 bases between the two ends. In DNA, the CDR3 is TGTGCCACCAGCGAGGGCAGGGGAAGGGAGCAGTACTTC. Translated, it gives CATSEGRGREQYF.

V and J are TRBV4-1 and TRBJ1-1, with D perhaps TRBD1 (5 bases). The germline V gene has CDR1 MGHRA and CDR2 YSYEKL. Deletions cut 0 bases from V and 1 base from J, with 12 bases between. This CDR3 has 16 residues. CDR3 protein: CASSQDWGRENTEAFF. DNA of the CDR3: TGCGCCAGCAGCCAAGATTGGGGCAGAGAGAACACTGAAGCTTTCTTT.

The CDR3 region is CASSPDGSHGYTF. The CDR3 nucleotides are TGTGCCAGTAGCCCTGACGGGAGTCATGGCTACACCTTC. This chain joins TRBV19 and TRBJ1-2; no clear D. V lost 6 bases, J lost 6 bases, and 14 bases lay in between. This CDR3 has 13 amino acids. From germline, CDR1 is LNHDA and CDR2 SQIVND (reference sequence).

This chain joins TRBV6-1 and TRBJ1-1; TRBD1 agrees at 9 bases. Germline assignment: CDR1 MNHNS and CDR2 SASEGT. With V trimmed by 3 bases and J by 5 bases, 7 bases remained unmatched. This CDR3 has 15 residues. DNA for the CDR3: TGTGCCAGCAGTGAGTTGGGACAGGGTGAGACTGAAGCTTTCTTT. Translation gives CASSELGQGETEAFF.

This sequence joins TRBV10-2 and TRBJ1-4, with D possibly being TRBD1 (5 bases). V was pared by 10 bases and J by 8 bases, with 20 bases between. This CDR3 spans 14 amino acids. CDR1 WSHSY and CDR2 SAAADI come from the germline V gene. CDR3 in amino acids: CATSTTEGAEKLFF. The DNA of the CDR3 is TGCGCCACTTCCACTACAGAAGGGGCCGAAAAACTGTTTTTT.

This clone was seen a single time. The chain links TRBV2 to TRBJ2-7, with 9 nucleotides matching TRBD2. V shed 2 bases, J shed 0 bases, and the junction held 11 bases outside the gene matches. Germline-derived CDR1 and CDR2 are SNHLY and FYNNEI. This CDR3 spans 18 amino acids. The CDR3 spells CASSERRGGDLFSYEQYF. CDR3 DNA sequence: TGTGCCAGCAGTGAAAGGCGGGGGGGGGACCTATTCTCCTACGAGCAGTACTTC.